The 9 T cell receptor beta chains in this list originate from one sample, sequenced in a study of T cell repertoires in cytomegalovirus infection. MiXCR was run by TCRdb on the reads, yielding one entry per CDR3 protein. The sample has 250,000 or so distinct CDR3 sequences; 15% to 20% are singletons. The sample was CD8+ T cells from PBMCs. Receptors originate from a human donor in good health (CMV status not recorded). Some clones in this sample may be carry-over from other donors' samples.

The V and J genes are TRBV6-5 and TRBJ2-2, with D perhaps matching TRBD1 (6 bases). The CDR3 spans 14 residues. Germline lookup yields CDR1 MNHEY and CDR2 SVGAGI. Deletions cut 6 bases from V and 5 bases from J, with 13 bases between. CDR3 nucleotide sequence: TGTGCCAGCAGCCCAATCGACAGGACCGGGGAGCTGTTTTTT. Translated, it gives CASSPIDRTGELFF.

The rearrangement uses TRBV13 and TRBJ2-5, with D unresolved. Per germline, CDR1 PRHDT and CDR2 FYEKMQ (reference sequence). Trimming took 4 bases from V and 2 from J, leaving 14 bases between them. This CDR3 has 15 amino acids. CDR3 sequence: CASSSTATLQETQYF. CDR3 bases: TGTGCCAGCAGCTCTACGGCCACTTTACAAGAGACCCAGTACTTC.

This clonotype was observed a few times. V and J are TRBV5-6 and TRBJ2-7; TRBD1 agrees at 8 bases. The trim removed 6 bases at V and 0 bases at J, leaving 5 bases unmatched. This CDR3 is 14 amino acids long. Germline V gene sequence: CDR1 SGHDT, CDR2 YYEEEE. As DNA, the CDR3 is TGTGCCAGCACCCGGGACAGGCTCTCCTACGAGCAGTACTTC. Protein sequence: CASTRDRLSYEQYF.

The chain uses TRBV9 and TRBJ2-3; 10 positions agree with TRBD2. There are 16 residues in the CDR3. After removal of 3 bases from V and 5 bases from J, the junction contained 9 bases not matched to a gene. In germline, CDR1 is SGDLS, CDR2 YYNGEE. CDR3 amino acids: CASSAEAGGLEDTQYF. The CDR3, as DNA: TGTGCCAGCAGCGCGGAAGCGGGGGGGCTTGAAGATACGCAGTATTTT. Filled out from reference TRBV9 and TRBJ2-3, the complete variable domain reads DSGVTQTPKHLITATGQRVTLRCSPRSGDLSVYWYQQSLDQGLQFLIQYYNGEERAKGNILERFSAQQFPDLHSELNLSSLELGDSALYFCASSAEAGGLEDTQYFGPGTRLTVL.

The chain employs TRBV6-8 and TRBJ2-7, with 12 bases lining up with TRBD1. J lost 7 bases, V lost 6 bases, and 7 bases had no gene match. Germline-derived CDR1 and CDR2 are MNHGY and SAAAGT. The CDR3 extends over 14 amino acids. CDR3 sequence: CASRPGQGAGEQYF. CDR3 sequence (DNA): TGTGCCAGCAGACCGGGACAGGGGGCGGGGGAGCAGTACTTC.

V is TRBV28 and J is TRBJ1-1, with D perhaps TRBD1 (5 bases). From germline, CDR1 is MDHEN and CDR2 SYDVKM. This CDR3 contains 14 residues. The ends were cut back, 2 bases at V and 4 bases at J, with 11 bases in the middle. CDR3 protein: CASSLRGAATEAFF. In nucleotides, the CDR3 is TGTGCCAGCAGTTTACGTGGGGCGGCCACTGAAGCTTTCTTT.

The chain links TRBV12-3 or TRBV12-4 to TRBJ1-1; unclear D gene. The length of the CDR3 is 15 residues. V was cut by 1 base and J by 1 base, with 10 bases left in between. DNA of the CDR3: TGTGCCAGCAGTTTAGTTTGGGGAGCGAACACTGAAGCTTTCTTT. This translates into CASSLVWGANTEAFF.

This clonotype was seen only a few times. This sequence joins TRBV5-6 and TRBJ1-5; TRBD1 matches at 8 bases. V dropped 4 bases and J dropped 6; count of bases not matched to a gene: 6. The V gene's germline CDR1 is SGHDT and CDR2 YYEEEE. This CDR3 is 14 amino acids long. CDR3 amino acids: CASSAGGWSQPQHF. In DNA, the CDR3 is TGTGCCAGCAGCGCAGGGGGCTGGAGTCAGCCCCAGCATTTT.

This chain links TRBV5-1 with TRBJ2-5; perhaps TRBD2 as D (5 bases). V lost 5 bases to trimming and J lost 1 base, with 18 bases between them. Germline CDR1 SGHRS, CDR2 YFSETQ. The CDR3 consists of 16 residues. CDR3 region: CASREVPSGLQETQYF. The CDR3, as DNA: TGCGCCAGCAGGGAAGTTCCGTCCGGACTCCAAGAGACCCAGTACTTC.